These 11 T cell receptor beta chains came from one sample sequenced in a study of monozygotic twins with inflammatory bowel disease. With the 5' RACE reads reprocessed, TCRdb shows one record per CDR3 protein and no DNA. The sample data list under 150,000 distinct CDR3 sequences. The source material was blood. These receptors came from a human donor with ulcerative colitis or Crohn's disease, or a healthy co-twin of an affected twin (not recorded which).

The chain combines TRBV19 with TRBJ2-7; TCRdb selects TRBD1, and the lack of DNA leaves this call unchecked. The CDR3 loop spans 14 amino acids. CDR1 and CDR2 (germline): LNHDA, SQIVND (reference sequence). The CDR3 reads CASSSPGQGYEQYF.

The CDR3 loop is CASSPRGQMNTEAFF. The chain employs TRBV18 and TRBJ1-1; with no DNA, the TCRdb D assignment of TRBD1 cannot be verified. CDR3 length: 15 residues. Germline V gene lookup returns CDR1 KGHSH and CDR2 LQKENI.

The chain recombines TRBV4-1 with TRBJ2-3; lacking DNA, the TRBD1 call made by TCRdb goes unchecked. CDR3 length: 19 amino acids. Germline CDR1 reads MGHRA; CDR2 reads YSYEKL. This CDR3 is CASRRSPGQRSISTDTQYF.

The gene calls are TRBV12-3 or TRBV12-4 and TRBJ1-1; TCRdb names TRBD1, which stays unverified in the absence of DNA. The CDR3 has 14 amino acids. This CDR3 reads CASRDGQGNTEAFF.

The chain is built from TRBV5-1 and TRBJ1-2; TCRdb's D gene call, TRBD1, goes unchecked for lack of DNA. Germline CDR1 is SGHRS and CDR2 is YFSETQ. This CDR3 comprises 14 residues. The CDR3 protein is CASSLEQGADGYTF.

The chain employs TRBV12-3 or TRBV12-4 and TRBJ1-2. This CDR3 has 12 residues. The CDR3 here is CASSLRGIGYTF.

The chain couples TRBV10-3 to TRBJ2-3; TCRdb outputs TRBD2, but without DNA this stays unchecked. This CDR3 spans 15 amino acids. In germline, CDR1 is ENHRY, CDR2 SYGVKD. CDR3 amino acids: CAIRRTSEGSDTQYF.

The rearrangement joins TRBV6-6 to TRBJ1-5; TCRdb outputs TRBD1, but without DNA this stays unchecked. Per the germline V gene, CDR1 is MNHNY and CDR2 is SVGAGI (reference sequence). This CDR3 spans 14 amino acids. CDR3 amino acids: CASSKTGENQPQHF.

V usage is TRBV27 and J usage is TRBJ1-6; TCRdb selects TRBD1, and the lack of DNA leaves this call unchecked. CDR1 is MNHEY and CDR2 is SMNVEV in the germline V gene (reference sequence). The CDR3 is 15 residues long. The CDR3 reads CASKIGTAYNSPLHF.

The chain recombines TRBV27 with TRBJ2-7; the TRBD1 assignment by TCRdb is unverifiable without DNA. Looked up from germline, CDR1 is MNHEY and CDR2 is SMNVEV (reference sequence). This CDR3 region has 14 residues. CDR3 loop: CASSFGDRDFEQYF.

The chain is built from TRBV6-1 and TRBJ2-1; TCRdb selects TRBD1, and the lack of DNA leaves this call unchecked. Germline values: CDR1 MNHNS, CDR2 SASEGT. CDR3 length: 15 amino acids. The CDR3 reads CASGVLPRSYNEQFF.